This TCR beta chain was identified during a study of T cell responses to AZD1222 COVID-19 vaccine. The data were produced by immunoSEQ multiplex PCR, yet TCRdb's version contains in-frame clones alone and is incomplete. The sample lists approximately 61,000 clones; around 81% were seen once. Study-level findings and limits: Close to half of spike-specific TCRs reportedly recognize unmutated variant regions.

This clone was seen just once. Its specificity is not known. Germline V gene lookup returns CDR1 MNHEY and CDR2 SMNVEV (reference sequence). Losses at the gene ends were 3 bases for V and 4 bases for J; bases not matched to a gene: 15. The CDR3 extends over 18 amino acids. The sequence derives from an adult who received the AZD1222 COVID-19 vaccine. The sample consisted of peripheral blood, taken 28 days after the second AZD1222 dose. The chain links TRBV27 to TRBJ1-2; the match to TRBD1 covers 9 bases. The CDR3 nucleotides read TGTGCCAGCAGTTTCCTTCAATCCGGGACAGGGATTTTCTATGGCTACACCTTC. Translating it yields CASSFLQSGTGIFYGYTF.